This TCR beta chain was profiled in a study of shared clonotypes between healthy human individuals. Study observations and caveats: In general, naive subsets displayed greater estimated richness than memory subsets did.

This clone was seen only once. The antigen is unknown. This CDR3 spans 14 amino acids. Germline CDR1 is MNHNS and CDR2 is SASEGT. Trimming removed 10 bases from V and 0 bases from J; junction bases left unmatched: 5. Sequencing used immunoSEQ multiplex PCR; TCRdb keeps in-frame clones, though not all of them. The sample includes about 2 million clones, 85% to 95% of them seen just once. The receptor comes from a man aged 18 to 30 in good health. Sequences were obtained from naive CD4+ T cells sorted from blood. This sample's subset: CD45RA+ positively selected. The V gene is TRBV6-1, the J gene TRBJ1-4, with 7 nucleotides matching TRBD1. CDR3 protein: CATLDRATNEKLFF. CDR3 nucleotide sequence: TGTGCCACCCTTGACAGGGCAACTAATGAAAAACTGTTTTTT.